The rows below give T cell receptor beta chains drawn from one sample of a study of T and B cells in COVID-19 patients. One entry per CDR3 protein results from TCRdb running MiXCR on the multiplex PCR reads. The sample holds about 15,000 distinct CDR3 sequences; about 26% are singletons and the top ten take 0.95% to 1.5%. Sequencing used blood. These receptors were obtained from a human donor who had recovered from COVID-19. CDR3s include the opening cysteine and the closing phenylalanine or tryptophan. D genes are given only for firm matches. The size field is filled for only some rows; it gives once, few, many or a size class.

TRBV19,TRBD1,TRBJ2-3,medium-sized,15,TGTGCCAGTAGTTCCGGGACAGGGGGTTCAGATACGCAGTATTTT,CASSSGTGGSDTQYF
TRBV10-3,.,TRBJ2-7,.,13,TGTGCCATCAGGGGGCGTCTATCCTACGAGCAGTACTTC,CAIRGRLSYEQYF
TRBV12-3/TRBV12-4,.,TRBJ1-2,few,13,TGTGCCAGCAGTTTATGGGGGGGCGGGGGCTACACCTTC,CASSLWGGGGYTF
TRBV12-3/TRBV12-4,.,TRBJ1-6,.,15,TGTGCCAGCAGTTTGACCGGAGGGAGCAATTCACCCCTCCACTTT,CASSLTGGSNSPLHF
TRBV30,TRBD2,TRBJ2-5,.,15,TGTGCCTGGAGTGGAAGCGGGGGGGCCGAGGAGACCCAGTACTTC,CAWSGSGGAEETQYF
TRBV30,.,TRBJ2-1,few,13,TGTGCCTGGGCTGTGGGGGGATACAATGAGCAGTTCTTC,CAWAVGGYNEQFF
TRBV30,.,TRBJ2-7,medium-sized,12,TGTGCCTGGAGCGGGGATCCCTACGAGCAGTACTTC,CAWSGDPYEQYF
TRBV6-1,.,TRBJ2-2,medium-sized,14,TGTGCCAGCAGCCCACTTCTTACCACCGGGGAGCTGTTTTTT,CASSPLLTTGELFF
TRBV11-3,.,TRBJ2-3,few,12,TGTGCCAGCAGCTTAGTCCCAGATACGCAGTATTTT,CASSLVPDTQYF
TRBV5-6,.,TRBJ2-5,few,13,TGTGCCAGCAGCTCCTCGGGGGTAGAGACCCAGTACTTC,CASSSSGVETQYF
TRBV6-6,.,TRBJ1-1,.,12,TGTGCCAGCCTAGTCGCGGGGACTGAAGCTTTCTTT,CASLVAGTEAFF
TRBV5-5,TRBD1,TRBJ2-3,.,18,TGTGCCAGCAGCCGGATCACCCGGGACAGGGTGGTGACAGATACGCAGTATTTT,CASSRITRDRVVTDTQYF
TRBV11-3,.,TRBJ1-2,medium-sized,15,TGTGCCAGCAGCTTAGAAGGGACCGGACGGTATCGCTACACCTTC,CASSLEGTGRYRYTF
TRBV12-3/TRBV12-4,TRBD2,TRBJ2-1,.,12,TGTGCCAGCAGTTATGAGGGGACTAGGGAGTTCTTC,CASSYEGTREFF
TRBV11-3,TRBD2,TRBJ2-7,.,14,TGTGCCAGCACCCCCATAGCGGGTAAAGACGAGCAGTACTTC,CASTPIAGKDEQYF
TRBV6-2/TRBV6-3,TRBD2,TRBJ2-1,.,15,TGTGCCATCCTGCGGGAACTAGCGGGATACAATGAGCAGTTCTTC,CAILRELAGYNEQFF
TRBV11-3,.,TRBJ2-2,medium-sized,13,TGTGCCAGCAGCGTATTAAAAACCGGGGAGCTGTTTTTT,CASSVLKTGELFF
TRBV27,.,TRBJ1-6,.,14,TGTGCCAGCACCCCCGGGAGGTATAATTCACCCCTCCACTTT,CASTPGRYNSPLHF
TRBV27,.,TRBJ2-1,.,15,TGTGCCAGCGGCCCCCTCCCCCTTACCTACAATGAGCAGTTCTTC,CASGPLPLTYNEQFF
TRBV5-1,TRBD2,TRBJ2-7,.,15,TGCGCCAGCAGCTTTACTAGCGGGGGGGCGGAAGAGCAGTACTTC,CASSFTSGGAEEQYF
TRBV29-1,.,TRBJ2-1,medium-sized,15,TGCAGCGTTGGCGGGGTGGCAGTCTCCTACAATGAGCAGTTCTTC,CSVGGVAVSYNEQFF
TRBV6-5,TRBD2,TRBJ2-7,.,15,TGTGCCAGCAGTTACTCAGGGACTAGCGGCTACGAGCAGTACTTC,CASSYSGTSGYEQYF
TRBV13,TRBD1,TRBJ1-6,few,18,TGTGCCAGCAGCCCACGCCCGACAGGGGTCTCCTATAATTCACCCCTCCACTTT,CASSPRPTGVSYNSPLHF
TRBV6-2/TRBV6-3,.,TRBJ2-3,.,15,TGTGCCAGCAGTTACGGGGGGAGGAACACAGATACGCAGTATTTT,CASSYGGRNTDTQYF
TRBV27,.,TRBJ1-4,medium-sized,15,TGTGCCAGCAGTCGGACCGGGACGAGGAACGAAAAACTGTTTTTT,CASSRTGTRNEKLFF
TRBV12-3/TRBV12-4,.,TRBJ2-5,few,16,TGTGCCAGCAGCCCCCTTGGGACCCAGCCCGGGGAGACCCAGTACTTC,CASSPLGTQPGETQYF
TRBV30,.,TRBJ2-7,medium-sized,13,TGTGCCTGGAGTTTGGGACTCTCCTACGAGCAGTACTTC,CAWSLGLSYEQYF
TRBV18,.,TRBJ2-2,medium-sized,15,TGTGCCAGCTCCCCCCCAGCGATGGACACCGGGGAGCTGTTTTTT,CASSPPAMDTGELFF
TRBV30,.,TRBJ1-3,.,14,TGTGCCTGGAGTGTAATTGGGGGGCTAAACACCATATATTTT,CAWSVIGGLNTIYF
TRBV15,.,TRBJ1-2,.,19,TGTGCCACCAGCAGAGAGATCCCCTCTGGACAAAACCGGGGCTATGACTACACCTTC,CATSREIPSGQNRGYDYTF
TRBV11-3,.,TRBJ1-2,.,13,TGTGCCAGCAGCTCCCTGACAGAGTATGGCTACACCTTC,CASSSLTEYGYTF
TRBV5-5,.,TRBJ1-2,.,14,TGTGCCAGCAGCGCGCCGGGACGGCGTGATGGCTACACCTTC,CASSAPGRRDGYTF
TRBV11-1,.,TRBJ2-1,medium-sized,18,TGTGCCAGCAGCTTAGTGCCACAGGGTAGGGGATCCTACAATGAGCAGTTCTTC,CASSLVPQGRGSYNEQFF
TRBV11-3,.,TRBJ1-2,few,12,TGTGCCAGCAGCTTTGGAGGAGGGGGCTACACCTTC,CASSFGGGGYTF
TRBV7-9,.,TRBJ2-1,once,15,TGTGCCAGCAGCCTAGCCGGGTCCTTAGGGAATGAGCAGTTCTTC,CASSLAGSLGNEQFF
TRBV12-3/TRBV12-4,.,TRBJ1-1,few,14,TGTGCCAGCAGACCACAACGGGGCACCCCTGAAGCTTTCTTT,CASRPQRGTPEAFF
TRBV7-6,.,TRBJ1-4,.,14,TGTGCCAGCAGCCTAACAGGGAAAAATGAAAAACTGTTTTTT,CASSLTGKNEKLFF
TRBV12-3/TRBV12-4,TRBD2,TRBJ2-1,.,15,TGTGCCAGCAGTCGACTAGCGGGGCTTTACAATGAGCAGTTCTTC,CASSRLAGLYNEQFF
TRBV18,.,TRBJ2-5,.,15,TGTGCCAGCTCACCACTTGTGGGGTTTCAAGAGACCCAGTACTTC,CASSPLVGFQETQYF
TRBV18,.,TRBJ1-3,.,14,TGTGCCAGCTCACCACCAGGCCTGTGGGACACCATATATTTT,CASSPPGLWDTIYF
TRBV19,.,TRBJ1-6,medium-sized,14,TGTGCCAGTACCTCCGGTGGTTGGAGTTCACCCCTCCACTTT,CASTSGGWSSPLHF
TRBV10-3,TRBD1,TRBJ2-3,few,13,TGTGCCATCCAGACAGGGGGCATGGATACGCAGTATTTT,CAIQTGGMDTQYF
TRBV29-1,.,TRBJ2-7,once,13,TGCAGCGTTGGCGGGACAGCCGCATCGGAGCAGTACTTC,CSVGGTAASEQYF
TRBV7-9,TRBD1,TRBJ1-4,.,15,TGTGCCAGCAGCCATCTCCTACAGGGGGCAGAAAAACTGTTTTTT,CASSHLLQGAEKLFF
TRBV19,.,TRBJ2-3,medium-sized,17,TGTGCCAGTAGCCCCGCCCATGCGAGACTGGGCACAGATACGCAGTATTTT,CASSPAHARLGTDTQYF
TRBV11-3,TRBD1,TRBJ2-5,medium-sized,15,TGTGCCAGCAGCCCAAGACAGGGGCGGAGAGTGACCCAGTACTTC,CASSPRQGRRVTQYF
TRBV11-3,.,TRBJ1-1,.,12,TGTGCCAGCAGCTCCTGGGGCACTGAAGCTTTCTTT,CASSSWGTEAFF
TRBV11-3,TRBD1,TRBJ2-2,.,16,TGTGCCAGCACCTCGACAGGGGGCAGGGGCACCGGGGAGCTGTTTTTT,CASTSTGGRGTGELFF
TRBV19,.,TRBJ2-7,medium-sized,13,TGTGCCAGTAGTATAACCCCCCCTCGGGAGCAGTACTTC,CASSITPPREQYF
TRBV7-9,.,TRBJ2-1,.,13,TGTGCCAGCAGCTGGGGGACTGACAATGAGCAGTTCTTC,CASSWGTDNEQFF